This TCR beta chain derives from a study of blood T cells in healthy people across ages. Across the whole study: Capture by template switching was about one barcoded beta molecule per two T cells.

The study isolated at least 6.5 million PBMCs from each sample. Combining a sample-barcoded 5' primer with a J-beta primer mix, a second PCR ran for about 7 to 11 cycles. All cDNA molecules were each tagged by a template-switch adaptor with 12 random nucleotides. TCRdb passed the 5' RACE reads through MiXCR, listing each CDR3 protein once. The sample lists 1.5 million to 2 million distinct CDR3 sequences, about 50% occurring once. V shed 0 bases and J shed 0 bases, with 9 bases lying between them. The length of the CDR3 is 15 residues. Germline CDR1 is LGHNA and CDR2 is YSLEER. The study, taken as a whole, reports: Both naive CD4+ cell counts and diversity were greater in long-lived donors than in aged donors.

At least ten counts were recorded for this clonotype. Its antigen is not known. The source of this sequence is a woman in her 40s in good health. The chain uses TRBV4-3 and TRBJ2-7; D possibly corresponds to TRBD2 (5 bases). The sample consisted of blood. In nucleotides, the CDR3 is TGCGCCAGCAGCCAAGATCTGGGGAGCTCCTACGAGCAGTACTTC. It translates to CASSQDLGSSYEQYF.